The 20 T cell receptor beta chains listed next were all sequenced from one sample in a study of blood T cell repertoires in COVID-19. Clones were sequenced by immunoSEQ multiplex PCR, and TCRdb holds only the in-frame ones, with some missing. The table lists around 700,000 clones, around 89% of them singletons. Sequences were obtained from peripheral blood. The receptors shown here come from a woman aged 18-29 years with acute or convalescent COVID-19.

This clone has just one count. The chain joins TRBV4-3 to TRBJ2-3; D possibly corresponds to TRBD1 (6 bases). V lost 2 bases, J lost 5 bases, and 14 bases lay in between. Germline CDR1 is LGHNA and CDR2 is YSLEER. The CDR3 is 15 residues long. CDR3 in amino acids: CASSQSIGGRDTQYF. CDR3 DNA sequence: TGCGCCAGCAGCCAATCCATAGGGGGACGAGATACGCAGTATTTT.

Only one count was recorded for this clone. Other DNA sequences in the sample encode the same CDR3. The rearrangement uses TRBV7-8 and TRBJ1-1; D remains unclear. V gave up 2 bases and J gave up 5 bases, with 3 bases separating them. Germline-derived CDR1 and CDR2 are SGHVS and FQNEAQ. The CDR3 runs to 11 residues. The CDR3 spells CASSLITEAFF. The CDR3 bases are TGTGCCAGCAGCTTAATAACTGAAGCTTTCTTT.

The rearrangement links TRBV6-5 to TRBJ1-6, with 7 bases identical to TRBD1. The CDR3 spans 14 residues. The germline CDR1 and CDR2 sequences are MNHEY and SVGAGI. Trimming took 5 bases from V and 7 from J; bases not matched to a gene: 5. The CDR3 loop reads CASSLDRVNSPLHF. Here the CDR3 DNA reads TGTGCCAGCAGTCTTGACAGGGTAAATTCACCCCTCCACTTT.

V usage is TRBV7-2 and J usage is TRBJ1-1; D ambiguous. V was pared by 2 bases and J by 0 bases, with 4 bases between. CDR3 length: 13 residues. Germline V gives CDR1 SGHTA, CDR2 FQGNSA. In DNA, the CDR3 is TGTGCCAGCAGCTTATCAATGAACACTGAAGCTTTCTTT. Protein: CASSLSMNTEAFF.

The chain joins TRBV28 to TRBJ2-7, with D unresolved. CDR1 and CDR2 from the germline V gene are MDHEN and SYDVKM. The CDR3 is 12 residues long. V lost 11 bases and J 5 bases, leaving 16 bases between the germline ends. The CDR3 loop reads CASWSNGDEQYF. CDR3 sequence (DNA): TGTGCCTCCTGGTCAAATGGAGACGAGCAGTACTTC.

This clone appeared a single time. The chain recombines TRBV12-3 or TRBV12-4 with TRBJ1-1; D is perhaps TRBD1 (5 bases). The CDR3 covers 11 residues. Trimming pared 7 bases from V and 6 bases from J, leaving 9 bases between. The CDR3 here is CASTQGPEAFF. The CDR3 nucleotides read TGTGCCAGCACCCAGGGTCCTGAAGCTTTCTTT.

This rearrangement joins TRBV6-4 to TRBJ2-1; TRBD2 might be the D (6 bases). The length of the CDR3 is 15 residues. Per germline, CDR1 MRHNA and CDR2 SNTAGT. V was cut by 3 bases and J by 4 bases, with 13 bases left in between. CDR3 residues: CASSDLAGIYNEQFF. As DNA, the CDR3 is TGTGCCAGCAGTGATCTGGCGGGAATTTACAATGAGCAGTTCTTC.

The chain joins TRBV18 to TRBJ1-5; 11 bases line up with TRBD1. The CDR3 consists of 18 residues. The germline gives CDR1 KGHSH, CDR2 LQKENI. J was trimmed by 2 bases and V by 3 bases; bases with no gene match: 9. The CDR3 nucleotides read TGTGCCAGCTCACCGTCAAAACCGGGACAGGGGGGCAATCAGCCCCAGCATTTT. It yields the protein CASSPSKPGQGGNQPQHF.

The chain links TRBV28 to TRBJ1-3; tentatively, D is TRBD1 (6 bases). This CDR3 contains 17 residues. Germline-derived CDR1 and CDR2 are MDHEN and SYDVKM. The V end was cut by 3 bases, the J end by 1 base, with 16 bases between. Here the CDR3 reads CASSFGGVPYSGNTIYF. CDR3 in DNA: TGTGCCAGCAGTTTTGGGGGCGTTCCCTATTCTGGAAACACCATATATTTT.

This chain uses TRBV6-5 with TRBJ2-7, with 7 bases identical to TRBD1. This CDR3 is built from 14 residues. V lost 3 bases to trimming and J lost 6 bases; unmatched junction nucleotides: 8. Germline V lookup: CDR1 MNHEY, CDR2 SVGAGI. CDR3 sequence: CASSYHRGPIEQYF. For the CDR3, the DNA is TGTGCCAGCAGTTATCACAGGGGCCCCATCGAGCAGTACTTC.

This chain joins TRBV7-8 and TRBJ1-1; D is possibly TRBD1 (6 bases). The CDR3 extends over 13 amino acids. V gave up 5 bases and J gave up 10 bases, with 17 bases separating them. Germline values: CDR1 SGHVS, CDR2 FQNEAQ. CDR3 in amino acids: CASSTESGTLAFF. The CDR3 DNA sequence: TGTGCCAGCAGCACAGAATCCGGGACACTAGCTTTCTTT. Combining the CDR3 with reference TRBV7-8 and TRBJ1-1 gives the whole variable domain GAGVSQSPRYKVAKRGQDVALRCDPISGHVSLFWYQQALGQGPEFLTYFQNEAQLDKSGLPSDRFFAERPEGSVSTLKIQRTQQEDSAVYLCASSTESGTLAFFGQGTRLTVV.

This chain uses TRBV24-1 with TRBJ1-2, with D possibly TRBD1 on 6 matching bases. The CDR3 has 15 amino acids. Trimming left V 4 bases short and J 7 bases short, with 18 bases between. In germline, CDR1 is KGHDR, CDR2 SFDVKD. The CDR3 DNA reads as TGTGCCACCAGTGACCCTACAGGGCTCTTAGGTGGCTACACCTTC. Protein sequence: CATSDPTGLLGGYTF.

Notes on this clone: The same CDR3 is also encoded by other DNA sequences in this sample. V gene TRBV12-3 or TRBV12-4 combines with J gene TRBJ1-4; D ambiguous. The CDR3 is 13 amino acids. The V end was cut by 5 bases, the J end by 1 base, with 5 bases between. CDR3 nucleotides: TGTGCCAGCAGTCGAGGAACTAATGAAAAACTGTTTTTT. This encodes CASSRGTNEKLFF.

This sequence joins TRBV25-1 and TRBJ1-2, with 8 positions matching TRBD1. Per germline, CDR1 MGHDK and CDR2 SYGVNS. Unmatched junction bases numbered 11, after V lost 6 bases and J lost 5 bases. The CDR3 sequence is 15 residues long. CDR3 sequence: CASRWQGASQYGYTF. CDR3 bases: TGTGCCAGCAGATGGCAGGGGGCCAGTCAGTATGGCTACACCTTC.

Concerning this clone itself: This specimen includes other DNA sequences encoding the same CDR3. CDR3 sequence (DNA): TGCAGCGTTGAATGGGGCGACTATGGCTACACCTTC. Protein: CSVEWGDYGYTF. The chain is built from TRBV29-1 and TRBJ1-2; weak D call: TRBD1 (5 bases). Trimming removed 2 bases at V and 3 bases at J, with 7 bases between. CDR3 length: 12 residues. Germline V lookup: CDR1 SQVTM, CDR2 ANQGSEA.

The CDR3, as DNA: TGCGCCAGCAGCTTAACACCCACTGGGCGGGGGGGCCGTGGGCTCACAGATACGCAGTATTTT. Its protein product is CASSLTPTGRGGRGLTDTQYF. The V gene is TRBV5-1, the J gene TRBJ2-3, with TRBD2 matching 9 bases. The CDR3 is made up of 21 amino acids. CDR1 SGHRS and CDR2 YFSETQ come from the germline V gene. Unmatched junction bases numbered 21, after V lost 2 bases and J lost 2 bases.

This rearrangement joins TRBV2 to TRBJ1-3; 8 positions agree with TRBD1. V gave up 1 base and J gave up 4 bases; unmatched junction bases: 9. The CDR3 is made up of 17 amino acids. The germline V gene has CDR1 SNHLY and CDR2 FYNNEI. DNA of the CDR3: TGTGCCAGCAGTGAAGGGCGTCTGGACAGGGCGGGAAACACCATATATTTT. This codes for CASSEGRLDRAGNTIYF.

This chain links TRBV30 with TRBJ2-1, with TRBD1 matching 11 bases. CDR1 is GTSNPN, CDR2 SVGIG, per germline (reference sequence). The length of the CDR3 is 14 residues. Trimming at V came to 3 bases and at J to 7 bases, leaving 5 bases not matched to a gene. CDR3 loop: CAWSGTGGWNEQFF. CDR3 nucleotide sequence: TGTGCCTGGAGCGGGACAGGGGGTTGGAATGAGCAGTTCTTC.

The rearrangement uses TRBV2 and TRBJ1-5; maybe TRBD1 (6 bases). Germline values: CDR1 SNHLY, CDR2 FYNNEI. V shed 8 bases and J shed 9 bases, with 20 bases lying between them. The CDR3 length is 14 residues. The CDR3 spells CASGPDRVWMPQHF. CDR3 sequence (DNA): TGTGCCAGCGGGCCGGACAGAGTCTGGATGCCCCAGCATTTT.

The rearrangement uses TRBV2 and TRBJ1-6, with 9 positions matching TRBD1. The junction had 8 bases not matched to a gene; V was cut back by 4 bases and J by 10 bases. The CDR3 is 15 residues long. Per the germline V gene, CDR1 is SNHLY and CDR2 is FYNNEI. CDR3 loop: CASSGGTGSDSPLHF. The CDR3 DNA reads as TGTGCCAGCAGTGGGGGGACAGGGTCAGACTCACCCCTCCACTTT.